This TCR beta chain comes out of a study of T-cell reconstitution after alpha-beta-depleted transplantation in children. The table lists this clonotype with many counts. Germline lookup yields CDR1 ENHRY and CDR2 SYGVKD. With V trimmed by 3 bases and J by 5 bases, 11 bases remained unmatched. The CDR3 runs to 16 residues. Unique molecular identifiers were used to barcode this TCRbeta library. One entry per CDR3 protein results from TCRdb running MiXCR on the PCR reads. The sample has more than 85,000 distinct CDR3 sequences, approximately 10% seen once. This receptor was identified in a human donor who donated a stem cell graft to a child with acute lymphoblastic leukemia. Specimen: PBMCs from the stem cell graft donor, collected from the stem cell graft. The rearrangement links TRBV10-3 to TRBJ1-2; 8 bases line up with TRBD1. The CDR3 DNA sequence: TGTGCCATCAGTGACACAGGGGGGCCCCTAAGTTATGGCTACACCTTC. It is translated as CAISDTGGPLSYGYTF.